Below, one TCR beta chain is given with its context. No antigen is known for it. V shed 5 bases and J shed 1 base, with 11 bases lying between them. CDR3 length: 14 amino acids. The germline V gene has CDR1 MDHEN and CDR2 SYDVKM. These data are taken from a study of shared clonotypes between healthy human individuals. As defined, naive CD8 cells were CD45RO-negative and positively selected for CCR7, with terminally differentiated effector memory CD45RA+ cells excluded. Regarding the study as a whole: Generation probabilities of non-shared clonotypes were lower (relative to those shared by all four donors).

The authors distributed each subset's genomic DNA evenly over several immunoSEQ plates. Original methodology: Filtering was not the same, since immunoSEQ gave junction-only sequences without quality scores. Profiling relied on immunoSEQ multiplex PCR, and the TCRdb table lists in-frame clones only, not all of them. The V and J calls and clone size come from that table; D and trimming were worked out from the DNA. The table records about 590,000 clones, 95% of them present only once. The chain couples TRBV28 to TRBJ1-1; D not resolved. The sequence derives from a woman aged 30 to 39 in good health. Sequencing input: naive CD8+ T cells sorted from blood. CDR3 DNA sequence: TGTGCCAGCAGTCTAGTACGAACGAACACTGAAGCTTTCTTT. This encodes CASSLVRTNTEAFF.